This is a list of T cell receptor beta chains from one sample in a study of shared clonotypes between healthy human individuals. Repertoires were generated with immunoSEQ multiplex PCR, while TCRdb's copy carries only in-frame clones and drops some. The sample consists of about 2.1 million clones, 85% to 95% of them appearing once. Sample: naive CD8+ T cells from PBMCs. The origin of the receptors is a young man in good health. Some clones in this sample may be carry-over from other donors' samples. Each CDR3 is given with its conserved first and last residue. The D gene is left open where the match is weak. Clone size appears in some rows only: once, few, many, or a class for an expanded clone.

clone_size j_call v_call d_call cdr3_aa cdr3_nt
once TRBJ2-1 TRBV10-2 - CASRAGTKDNEQFF TGCGCCAGCAGGGCCGGGACGAAGGACAATGAGCAGTTCTTC
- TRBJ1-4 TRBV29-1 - CSALSPATNEKLFF TGCAGCGCCCTGTCCCCAGCAACTAATGAAAAACTGTTTTTT
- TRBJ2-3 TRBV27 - CASSLWGVGDTQYF TGTGCCAGCAGTTTATGGGGGGTTGGGGATACGCAGTATTTT
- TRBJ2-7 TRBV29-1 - CSVVSAGTSYEQYF TGCAGCGTTGTGTCGGCAGGCACCTCCTACGAGCAGTACTTC
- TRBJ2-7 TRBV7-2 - CASSLGGVVYEQYF TGTGCCAGCAGCTTAGGAGGGGTCGTCTACGAGCAGTACTTC
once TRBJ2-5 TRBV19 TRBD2 CATRLAGEETQYF TGTGCCACCCGACTAGCGGGAGAGGAGACCCAGTACTTC
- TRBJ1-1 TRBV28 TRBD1 CASTRTGGGTEAFF TGTGCCAGCACTCGGACAGGAGGGGGCACTGAAGCTTTCTTT
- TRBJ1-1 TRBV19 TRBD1 CASSIGQVFMNTEAFF TGTGCCAGTAGTATCGGACAGGTTTTCATGAACACTGAAGCTTTCTTT
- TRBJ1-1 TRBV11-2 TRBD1 CASSRGPGTGLNTEAFF TGTGCCAGCAGCAGAGGCCCCGGGACAGGATTGAACACTGAAGCTTTCTTT
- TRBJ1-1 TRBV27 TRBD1 CASSFTQGGAEAFF TGTGCCAGCAGTTTCACACAGGGGGGGGCTGAAGCTTTCTTT
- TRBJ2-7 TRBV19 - CASSISGYEQYF TGTGCCAGTAGTATATCAGGCTACGAGCAGTACTTC
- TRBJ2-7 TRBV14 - CASSQLVGEQYF TGTGCCAGCAGCCAACTGGTTGGCGAGCAGTACTTC
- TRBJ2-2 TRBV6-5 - CASSLQPTGELFF TGTGCCAGCAGTTTACAGCCCACCGGGGAGCTGTTTTTT
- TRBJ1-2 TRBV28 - CASSRQAGYGYTF TGTGCCAGCAGCCGTCAAGCGGGGTATGGCTACACCTTC
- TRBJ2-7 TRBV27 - CASSLSPVYEQYF TGTGCCAGCAGTTTATCTCCAGTCTACGAGCAGTACTTC
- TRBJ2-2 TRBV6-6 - CAAEYGAGELFF TGTGCCGCGGAGTACGGGGCCGGGGAGCTGTTTTTT